The 8 T cell receptor beta chains in this list originate from one sample, sequenced in a study of cytomegalovirus exposure and HLA in healthy donors. The repertoire was sequenced with immunoSEQ multiplex PCR; TCRdb's copy has only in-frame clones and lacks some. The table shows about 240,000 clones, with around 86% occurring only once. The sequenced sample was PBMCs. Every receptor here comes from a woman aged 30 to 39 in good health and CMV-seropositive.

The chain employs TRBV6-5 and TRBJ2-1; 10 nucleotides line up with TRBD1. Germline-derived CDR1 and CDR2 are MNHEY and SVGAGI. This CDR3 comprises 14 residues. The trim removed 10 bases at V and 8 bases at J, leaving 11 bases unmatched. The CDR3 here is CATCWTGGGDEQFF. For the CDR3, the DNA is TGTGCCACGTGCTGGACAGGGGGTGGCGATGAGCAGTTCTTC.

The chain is built from TRBV19 and TRBJ1-4; D perhaps matches TRBD1 (5 bases). This CDR3 is built from 14 residues. The germline V gene encodes CDR1 LNHDA and CDR2 SQIVND (reference sequence). The V gene lost 6 bases and the J gene lost 3 bases, with 11 bases spanning the gap. Written as DNA, the CDR3 is TGTGCCAGTAGCGTCGACAGCTCTAATGAAAAACTGTTTTTT. Its protein product is CASSVDSSNEKLFF.

The genes are TRBV19 and TRBJ2-7, with D maybe TRBD1 (5 bases). CDR3 size: 15 residues. Looked up from germline, CDR1 is LNHDA and CDR2 is SQIVND (reference sequence). V lost 6 bases and J 3 bases, leaving 18 bases between the germline ends. The DNA of the CDR3 is TGTGCCAGTAGCTCAGGGTCCGATGGCTACTACGAGCAGTACTTC. Protein: CASSSGSDGYYEQYF.

The CDR3 sequence: CASSERGYTEAFF. CDR3 sequence (DNA): TGTGCCAGCAGTGAAAGGGGGTACACTGAAGCTTTCTTT. The chain uses TRBV25-1 and TRBJ1-1; D possibly corresponds to TRBD1 (6 bases). Germline values: CDR1 MGHDK, CDR2 SYGVNS. V was shortened by 2 bases and J by 3 bases, with 7 bases between the two germline ends. The CDR3 is made up of 13 amino acids.

This clone was counted between two and nine times. The chain has TRBV13 and TRBJ1-4; weak D call: TRBD1 (5 bases). With 4 bases removed from V and 6 bases from J, the gap between germline ends came to 12 bases. This CDR3 is built from 14 residues. The germline gives CDR1 PRHDT, CDR2 FYEKMQ (reference sequence). CDR3 amino acids: CASSSLTEDEKLFF. The CDR3 DNA sequence: TGTGCCAGCAGCTCCCTGACAGAGGATGAAAAACTGTTTTTT.

J is TRBJ2-5 and V is TRBV10-1, with D unresolved. V lost 3 bases and J lost 5, with 10 bases in between. CDR1 WNHNN and CDR2 SYGVQD come from the germline V gene (reference sequence). This CDR3 is built from 13 residues. Written as DNA, the CDR3 is TGCGCCAGCAGTGATAGAGAGTTTGAGACCCAGTACTTC. Translation: CASSDREFETQYF.

The chain combines TRBV28 with TRBJ1-1, with a weak D call TRBD1 (5 bases). Germline CDR1 reads MDHEN; CDR2 reads SYDVKM. V lost 1 base and J lost 1, with 10 bases in between. The CDR3 sequence is 15 residues long. CDR3 in amino acids: CASSLLGQQNTEAFF. The CDR3 DNA follows: TGTGCCAGCAGTTTATTGGGGCAGCAGAACACTGAAGCTTTCTTT.

The chain has TRBV9 and TRBJ2-2, with TRBD1 matching over 11 bases. The CDR3 spans 20 residues. V lost 3 bases to trimming and J lost 3 bases; unmatched junction nucleotides: 16. Germline V gene data show CDR1 as SGDLS and CDR2 as YYNGEE. For the CDR3, the DNA is TGTGCCAGCAGCGGTATTCGAGTGGACAGGGGGCGGCTCCACACCGGGGAGCTGTTTTTT. It specifies CASSGIRVDRGRLHTGELFF.